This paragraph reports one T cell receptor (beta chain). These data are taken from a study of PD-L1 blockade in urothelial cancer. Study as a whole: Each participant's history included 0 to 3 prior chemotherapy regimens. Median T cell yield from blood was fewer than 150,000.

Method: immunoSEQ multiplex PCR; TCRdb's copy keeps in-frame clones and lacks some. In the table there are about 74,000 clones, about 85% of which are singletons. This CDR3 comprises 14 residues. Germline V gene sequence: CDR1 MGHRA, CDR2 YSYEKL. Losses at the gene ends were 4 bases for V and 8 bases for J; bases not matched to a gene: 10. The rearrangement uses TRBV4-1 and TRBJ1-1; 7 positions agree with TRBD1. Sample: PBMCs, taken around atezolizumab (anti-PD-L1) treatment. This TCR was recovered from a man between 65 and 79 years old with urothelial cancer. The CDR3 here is CASSPGQTSPEAFF. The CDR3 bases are TGCGCCAGCAGCCCGGGACAGACTTCCCCCGAAGCTTTCTTT.